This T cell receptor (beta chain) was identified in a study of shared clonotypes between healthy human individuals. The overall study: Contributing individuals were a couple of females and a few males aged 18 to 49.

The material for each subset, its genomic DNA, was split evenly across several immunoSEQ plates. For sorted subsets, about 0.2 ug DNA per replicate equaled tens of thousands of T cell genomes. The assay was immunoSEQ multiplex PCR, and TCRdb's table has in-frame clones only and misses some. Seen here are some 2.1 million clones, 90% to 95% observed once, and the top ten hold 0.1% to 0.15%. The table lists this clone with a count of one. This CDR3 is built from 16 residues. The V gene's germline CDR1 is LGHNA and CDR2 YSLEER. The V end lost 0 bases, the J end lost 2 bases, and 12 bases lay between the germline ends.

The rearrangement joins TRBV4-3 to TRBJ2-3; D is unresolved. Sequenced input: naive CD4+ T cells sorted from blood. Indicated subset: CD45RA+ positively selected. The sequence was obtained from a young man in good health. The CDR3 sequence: CASSQDSPPDTDTQYF. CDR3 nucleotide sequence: TGCGCCAGCAGCCAAGATTCCCCCCCGGACACAGATACGCAGTATTTT.